The text below deals with one T cell receptor (beta chain). This sample was taken from a study of blood T cells in healthy people across ages. Then a second PCR, running about 6 to 11 cycles, was carried out with a sample-barcoded 5' primer and a J-beta primer mix. TCRdb fed the 5' RACE reads into MiXCR, producing one record per CDR3 protein. The table has 1.2 million to 1.5 million distinct CDR3 sequences, roughly 60% seen once; the top ten hold under 8.5%. The CDR3 covers 13 residues. Trimming removed 7 bases from V and 8 bases from J, with 15 bases in between. Germline assignment: CDR1 SNHLY and CDR2 FYNNEI.

The sequenced sample consisted of blood. This sequence joins TRBV2 and TRBJ1-5, with D possibly being TRBD1 (5 bases). The sequence came from a young man in good health. CDR3 protein: CASNPGGFEPQHF. In nucleotides, the CDR3 is TGTGCCAGCAACCCCGGGGGTTTTGAGCCCCAGCATTTT.